The clone carrying this T cell receptor (beta chain) has only one observation. The data are from a study of shared T cell receptors in the human thymus. The ends were cut back, 4 bases at V and 6 bases at J, with 16 bases in the middle. CDR3 length equals 14 residues. In germline, CDR1 is LGHNA, CDR2 YSLEER. Method: immunoSEQ multiplex PCR; TCRdb's copy keeps in-frame clones and lacks some. The sample has roughly 660,000 clones; 88% are singletons. This same sample was also part of a study on human thymus T cells. That investigation notes: Congenital heart defects were the reason for the corrective surgery that the donors, healthy Finnish infants, were having. From resections taken during corrective heart surgery, the thymus tissue was obtained. Thymic and blood repertoires seemed to show skewed V and J gene use. Related research reported highly overlapping thymic repertoires among unrelated individuals.

Material for sequencing was thymocytes. The receptor comes from a boy less than two years old with a congenital heart defect. The chain has TRBV4-3 and TRBJ2-7, with a weak D call TRBD2 (7 bases). In DNA, the CDR3 is TGCGCCAGCAGCCCCGGGGGGCAGGGCTGCGAGCAGTACTTC. This translates into CASSPGGQGCEQYF.